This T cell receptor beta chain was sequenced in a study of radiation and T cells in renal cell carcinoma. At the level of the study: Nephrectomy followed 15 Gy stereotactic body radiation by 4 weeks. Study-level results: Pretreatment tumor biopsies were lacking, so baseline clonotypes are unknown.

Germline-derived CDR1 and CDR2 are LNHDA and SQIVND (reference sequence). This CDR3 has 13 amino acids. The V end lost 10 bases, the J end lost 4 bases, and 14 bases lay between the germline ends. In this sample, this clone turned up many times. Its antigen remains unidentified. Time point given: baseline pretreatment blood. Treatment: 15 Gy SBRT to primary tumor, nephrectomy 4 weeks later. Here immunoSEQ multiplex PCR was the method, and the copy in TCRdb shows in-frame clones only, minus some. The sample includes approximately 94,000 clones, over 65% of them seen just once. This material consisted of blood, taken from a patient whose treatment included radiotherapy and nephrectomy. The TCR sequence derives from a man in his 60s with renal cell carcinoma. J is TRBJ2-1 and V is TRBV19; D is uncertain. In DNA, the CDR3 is TGTGCCACCTCGGAGAACCTATACAATGAGCAGTTCTTC. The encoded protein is CATSENLYNEQFF.